Below, 4 T cell receptor beta chains from the same sample are listed, as sequenced in a study of control samples from healthy donors and cancer patients (dated by TCRdb to the early 2020s). Library preparation used the immunoSEQ multiplex PCR assay. TCRdb's version of the immuneACCESS table is confined to in-frame rearrangements and falls short of the full clone set. An unresolved V gene accounts for under half of the shortfall where checked; the remainder is of unknown origin. This sample holds roughly 150,000 clones; about 90% were observed only once. In total, the top ten clones hold approximately 1.6% of the sample. Material for sequencing was blood. These receptors were obtained from a young man in good health.

The V gene is TRBV12-3 or TRBV12-4, the J gene TRBJ1-1, with D unclear. The CDR3 contains 13 residues. V was clipped by 2 bases and J by 0 bases, with 4 bases between them. The CDR3 bases are TGTGCCAGCAGTTTAACCATGAACACTGAAGCTTTCTTT. This gives the protein CASSLTMNTEAFF.

The chain has TRBV11-2 and TRBJ1-1; D possibly corresponds to TRBD1 (5 bases). From germline, CDR1 is SGHAT and CDR2 FQNNGV. The CDR3 has 13 amino acids. Trimming took off 1 base at V and 3 bases at J, with 6 bases between the two ends. The chain's CDR3 is CASSLGGDTEAFF. The CDR3 DNA follows: TGTGCCAGCAGCTTAGGAGGGGACACTGAAGCTTTCTTT.

The chain carries TRBV25-1 and TRBJ1-2, with 9 bases identical to TRBD1. Germline V gene lookup returns CDR1 MGHDK and CDR2 SYGVNS. The CDR3 contains 15 residues. With 6 bases clipped from V and 3 bases from J, the junction kept 8 bases outside the gene matches. The CDR3 DNA follows: TGTGCCAGCAGAGGTATGGGACAGGGATACTATGGCTACACCTTC. It codes for CASRGMGQGYYGYTF.

The table lists this clone with a count of one. The chain combines TRBV28 with TRBJ2-7, with 7 bases matching TRBD2. The CDR3 contains 16 residues. Trimming removed 2 bases from V and 0 bases from J; junction bases left unmatched: 7. From germline, CDR1 is MDHEN and CDR2 SYDVKM. The CDR3 bases are TGTGCCAGCAGTTTACAGACGACTAGCCCCTCCTACGAGCAGTACTTC. Residues: CASSLQTTSPSYEQYF. Full variable domain (outside the CDR3, taken from reference TRBV28 and TRBJ2-7): DVKVTQSSRYLVKRTGEKVFLECVQDMDHENMFWYRQDPGLGLRLIYFSYDVKMKEKGDIPEGYSVSREKKERFSLILESASTNQTSMYLCASSLQTTSPSYEQYFGPGTRLTVT.